The source of this T cell receptor (beta chain) is a study of T cells in Graves' hyperthyroidism and ophthalmopathy (dated by TCRdb to about 2019). Concerning the study at large: Peripheral blood was collected at initial diagnosis, before any treatment. A discovery cohort of approximately 100 patients, approximately 45 with Graves' ophthalmopathy and approximately 60 with stable Graves' hyperthyroidism, was used to find distinguishing TCR V-J signatures. An independent validation cohort of around 19 hyperthyroidism patients and approximately 16 patients who later progressed to ophthalmopathy tested prospective prediction of ophthalmopathy. The roughly 91 discovery patients were randomly divided into training and test sets at a 7:3 ratio. In several Graves' hyperthyroidism patients, the study also compared T-cell repertoires from thyroid tissue with T-cell repertoires from blood. Once sampling was done, hyperthyroidism patients were given methimazole at a starting dose of 30 mg daily, whereas ophthalmopathy patients were given high-dose intravenous methylprednisolone. The paper describes TCR Vbeta CDR3 sequencing of 135 peripheral blood samples, made up of about 40 ophthalmopathy patients, around 73 hyperthyroidism patients and 17 progressor patients. General study outcomes and caveats: Most expanded thyroid clonotypes (frequency above 0.001) were also detected in blood, a finding suggesting that blood repertoires may reflect thyroid immune responses. A model built on a 13 V-J signature distinguished ophthalmopathy from stable hyperthyroidism, reaching around 88% sensitivity and approximately 83% specificity in cross-validation and 80%/75% in testing. No statistical method was used to set the sample size in advance, and investigators knew the group allocation. In validation, progression to ophthalmopathy was predicted by the model with 70.59% sensitivity and 72.22% specificity, a median of 6.5 months before onset.

The TCR beta CDR3 regions were amplified from RNA transcripts. A first-round RT-PCR of the TCR CDR3 used the HTBI primer set with the Qiagen OneStep RT-PCR kit. Libraries were constructed in a second round of multiplex PCR, after which size selection and purification were carried out. The libraries were sequenced on an Illumina HiSeq2000 using paired-end 100 bp reads. Per the source publication's procedure: SOAPnuke was used to process the raw data, removing reads that contained adapters or uncalled bases, had a mean Phred below 15, or lacked an exact match to the constant primer or identifier. High-quality paired reads were merged with COPE v1.2.5, and unique nucleotide sequences were defined as clonotypes. MiTCR v1.1 was used to align clonotypes to the IMGT TRBV, TRBD and TRBJ reference segments. The analysis included only V-J combinations with a frequency above 0.0001, which together covered more than 98% of the repertoires. A TCS score was defined as the ratio between F50 (clonal expansion) and ExV (chaos), using BLOSUM62-based TCRdist between CDR3 peptides within each V-J. Welch's t-statistics and random forest reduced 450 to 600 V-J features to 13, which were used in a naive Bayes classifier (R e1071). TCRdb reran the public reads through fastp at Q25 and MiXCR, keeping productive beta chains. Each record represents a unique CDR3 protein, reported with the most common genes and DNA among its rows. The authors' filters were not applied to this entry. Present in this sample are around 350,000 distinct CDR3 sequences, 13% to 15% of which were seen just once. The top ten clonotypes cover about 21% of the sample.

Moderately to severely active disease, a Clinical Activity Score of at least 3, a NOSPECS grade of at least 4, and a duration under 3 months were present in ophthalmopathy patients. Any patient with an uncontrolled infection, another autoimmune disease, pregnancy or lactation was excluded. Clinical symptoms, serum thyroxine and TRAb, thyroid ultrasound, and orbital computed tomography formed the basis for the diagnoses. PBMCs were isolated from more than 8 ml of fresh peripheral blood by Ficoll-Paque density gradient centrifugation. Total RNA was extracted using Trizol reagent, and RNA quality was assessed on an Agilent 2100 Bioanalyzer. This clonotype was seen many times. Its cognate antigen has yet to be identified. Base qualities were left out, and no much larger clone turns up one base away. The germline V gene specifies MNHNS as CDR1 and SASEGT as CDR2. From V the trimming removes 7 bases and from J it removes 5 bases, while the gene matches leave 7 bases of the junction unaccounted for. The CDR3 numbers 13 residues from cysteine through phenylalanine. Only the CDR3 portion is preserved as DNA: 39 bases, with reading frame beginning at the first base.

The receptor was isolated from a woman in her sixties or seventies with Graves' ophthalmopathy. The sequenced material came from blood. The chain uses TRBV6-1 and TRBJ1-1, with 7 middle bases fitting TRBD1. CDR3 sequence: CASKTGEWTEAFF. The DNA sequence follows: TGTGCCAGCAAAACAGGGGAGTGGACTGAAGCTTTCTTT.